The 23 T cell receptor beta chains listed next were all sequenced from one sample in a study of T cell responses to AZD1222 COVID-19 vaccine. Sequencing used immunoSEQ multiplex PCR; TCRdb keeps in-frame clones, though not all of them. Seen here are some 130,000 clones, 87% observed once, and the top ten hold over 1.2%. The sample was peripheral blood, taken on day 0 of AZD1222 vaccination. All receptors come from an adult in good health.

V is TRBV5-4 and J is TRBJ2-3, with a possible D match to TRBD1 (6 bases). The CDR3 covers 15 residues. Germline V gene sequence: CDR1 SGHNT, CDR2 YYREEE (reference sequence). The V end was cut by 0 bases, the J end by 3 bases, with 11 bases between. CDR3 coding DNA: TGTGCCAGCAGCTTGGGGGCACAGGGTACAGATACGCAGTATTTT. This translates into CASSLGAQGTDTQYF.

This sequence joins TRBV2 and TRBJ2-3; 13 bases map to TRBD2. Looked up from germline, CDR1 is SNHLY and CDR2 is FYNNEI. With V trimmed by 9 bases and J by 3 bases, 6 bases remained unmatched. The CDR3 is made up of 15 amino acids. The CDR3 DNA reads TGTGCCAGTCGTGGACTAGCGGGGGATACAGATACGCAGTATTTT. It yields the protein CASRGLAGDTDTQYF.

The chain links TRBV5-8 to TRBJ2-7, with 10 bases that match TRBD1. The germline gives CDR1 SGHTS, CDR2 YDEGEE. The CDR3 is made up of 15 amino acids. V trimming: 4 bases; J trimming: 5 bases; junction bases outside the gene matches: 9. The CDR3 DNA follows: TGTGCCAGCAGCCTCCAGGGACAGGGGTTCCACGAGCAGTACTTC. Translating it yields CASSLQGQGFHEQYF. Using reference TRBV5-8 and TRBJ2-7 for the parts outside the CDR3, the full variable domain is EAGVTQSPTHLIKTRGQQATLRCSPISGHTSVYWYQQALGLGLQFLLWYDEGEERNRGNFPPRFSGRQFPNYSSELNVNALELEDSALYLCASSLQGQGFHEQYFGPGTRLTVT.

J is TRBJ2-1 and V is TRBV6-5; D is uncertain. Between the trimmed V and J ends, which lost 2 bases and 10 bases, there was a span of 15 bases. The germline V gene has CDR1 MNHEY and CDR2 SVGAGI. CDR3 length: 14 residues. The CDR3 region has the DNA TGTGCCAGCAGTTACGAATGGGCATCTGGGGAGCAGTTCTTC. Amino acid sequence: CASSYEWASGEQFF.

V and J are TRBV5-1 and TRBJ2-1; a possible D gene is TRBD2 (5 bases). Looked up from germline, CDR1 is SGHRS and CDR2 is YFSETQ. V lost 6 bases, J lost 0 bases, and 13 bases lay in between. The CDR3 runs 15 residues. In DNA form, the CDR3 reads TGCGCCAGCACCCTGATAGGGAGCTCCTACAATGAGCAGTTCTTC. Its protein is CASTLIGSSYNEQFF.

The chain couples TRBV7-9 to TRBJ2-3; no firm D call. Germline assignment: CDR1 SEHNR and CDR2 FQNEAQ (reference sequence). V was shortened by 1 base and J by 2 bases, with 10 bases between the two germline ends. CDR3 size: 15 residues. The DNA for the CDR3 is TGTGCCAGCAGCTTAGAAGCGCTTGTCACAGATACGCAGTATTTT. Protein: CASSLEALVTDTQYF.

The chain recombines TRBV28 with TRBJ1-2; 8 bases are a match to TRBD1. The CDR3 runs to 16 residues. The V segment lost 6 bases and the J segment 2 bases; nucleotides outside the gene matches: 11. Germline V gene sequence: CDR1 MDHEN, CDR2 SYDVKM. The CDR3 coding sequence is TGTGCCAGCAGCTCCCCCCAGACAGGGGTAAACTATGGCTACACCTTC. Translation: CASSSPQTGVNYGYTF.

The chain has TRBV6-5 and TRBJ1-6; D is ambiguous. The germline gives CDR1 MNHEY, CDR2 SVGAGI. The V and J ends lost 2 bases and 10 bases respectively, with 6 bases between them. The CDR3 is 12 residues long. In nucleotides, the CDR3 is TGTGCCAGCAGTTACCAAGGCTCACCCCTCCACTTT. It encodes CASSYQGSPLHF.

The rearrangement joins TRBV5-1 to TRBJ1-6; TRBD1 matches at 7 bases. Germline V lookup: CDR1 SGHRS, CDR2 YFSETQ. Trimming took 2 bases from V and 9 from J; bases not matched to a gene: 5. This CDR3 comprises 14 residues. CDR3 in DNA: TGCGCCAGCAGCTTTACAGGGGTTGGTTCACCCCTCCACTTT. Translated, it gives CASSFTGVGSPLHF.

The rearrangement links TRBV7-8 to TRBJ2-7; unclear D gene. V lost 4 bases to trimming and J lost 9 bases, with 16 bases between them. The CDR3 has 13 amino acids. Germline CDR1 is SGHVS and CDR2 is FQNEAQ. CDR3 sequence: CASSSDATVVQYF. The CDR3 region has the DNA TGTGCCAGCAGCTCCGACGCCACAGTAGTGCAGTACTTC.

The rearrangement uses TRBV6-5 and TRBJ2-7, with 8 positions matching TRBD1. CDR1 MNHEY and CDR2 SVGAGI come from the germline V gene. This CDR3 is 14 amino acids long. Trimming at V came to 7 bases and at J to 5 bases, leaving 10 bases not matched to a gene. CDR3 DNA: TGTGCCAGCAACCTCAGGGGGCCCGGAGACGAGCAGTACTTC. Amino acid sequence: CASNLRGPGDEQYF.

This chain connects TRBV11-3 to TRBJ2-3, with a possible D match to TRBD2 (5 bases). This CDR3 contains 14 residues. The V end lost 2 bases, the J end lost 3 bases, and 9 bases lay between the germline ends. Germline lookup yields CDR1 SGHNT and CDR2 YENEEA. CDR3 sequence: CASSLLAQTDTQYF. The DNA for the CDR3 is TGTGCCAGCAGCTTATTAGCGCAAACAGATACGCAGTATTTT.

The chain is built from TRBV5-1 and TRBJ2-5, with 10 bases identical to TRBD1. The length of the CDR3 is 15 residues. Trimming removed 4 bases from V and 4 bases from J; junction bases left unmatched: 7. Germline assignment: CDR1 SGHRS and CDR2 YFSETQ. The chain's CDR3 is CASSSGTGEGETQYF. The CDR3 nucleotides are TGCGCCAGCAGCAGTGGGACAGGGGAGGGAGAGACCCAGTACTTC.

The chain links TRBV28 to TRBJ2-1, with D perhaps matching TRBD1 or TRBD2 (6 bases each). CDR1 is MDHEN and CDR2 is SYDVKM in the germline V gene. The length of the CDR3 is 15 residues. V gave up 7 bases and J gave up 2 bases, with 15 bases separating them. The CDR3 DNA is TGTGCCAGCACACACGAGGGGGGCCCCTACAATGAGCAGTTCTTC. Translation: CASTHEGGPYNEQFF.

The chain combines TRBV4-1 with TRBJ2-2; D not resolved. The CDR3 extends over 11 amino acids. CDR1 and CDR2 from the germline V gene are MGHRA and YSYEKL. V was shortened by 2 bases and J by 7 bases, with 2 bases between the two germline ends. CDR3 nucleotides: TGCGCCAGCAGCCAAAACGGGGAGCTGTTTTTT. Protein product: CASSQNGELFF.

The rearrangement links TRBV27 to TRBJ2-7, with D perhaps TRBD2 (5 bases). In germline, CDR1 is MNHEY, CDR2 SMNVEV (reference sequence). The ends were cut back, 10 bases at V and 0 bases at J, with 22 bases in the middle. CDR3 length: 16 amino acids. CDR3 nucleotide sequence: TGTGCCACCCTGAGGGCGGCGGGCCCGACCTCCTACGAGCAGTACTTC. Translating gives CATLRAAGPTSYEQYF.

The chain recombines TRBV15 with TRBJ2-7, with a possible D match to TRBD1 (5 bases). Deletions cut 5 bases from V and 4 bases from J, with 12 bases between. The length of the CDR3 is 13 residues. In germline, CDR1 is LNHNV, CDR2 YYDKDF (reference sequence). Here the CDR3 DNA reads TGTGCCACCAGCGACAGCGTACTTTACGAGCAGTACTTC. It codes for CATSDSVLYEQYF.

This chain uses TRBV10-3 with TRBJ2-3; D not certain. Per germline, CDR1 ENHRY and CDR2 SYGVKD. This CDR3 has 15 amino acids. V lost 4 bases, J lost 4 bases, and 15 bases lay in between. This chain's CDR3 is CAISAIRATADTQYF. CDR3 DNA: TGTGCCATCAGTGCTATTCGCGCAACCGCAGATACGCAGTATTTT.

The genes are TRBV11-2 and TRBJ2-7, with TRBD2 identical over 8 bases. The CDR3 covers 14 residues. V gave up 0 bases and J gave up 4 bases; unmatched junction bases: 2. Looked up from germline, CDR1 is SGHAT and CDR2 is FQNNGV. CDR3 residues: CASSLERGGYEQYF. In DNA form, the CDR3 reads TGTGCCAGCAGCTTAGAACGGGGGGGGTACGAGCAGTACTTC. Complete variable domain (other parts from reference TRBV11-2 and TRBJ2-7): EAGVAQSPRYKIIEKRQSVAFWCNPISGHATLYWYQQILGQGPKLLIQFQNNGVVDDSQLPKDRFSAERLKGVDSTLKIQPAKLEDSAVYLCASSLERGGYEQYFGPGTRLTVT.

V usage is TRBV19 and J usage is TRBJ1-5, with 9 bases lining up with TRBD1. The CDR3 extends over 16 amino acids. Germline-derived CDR1 and CDR2 are LNHDA and SQIVND (reference sequence). The trim removed 4 bases at V and 0 bases at J, leaving 4 bases unmatched. CDR3 in amino acids: CASSTTGGPSNQPQHF. In nucleotides, the CDR3 is TGTGCCAGTAGTACCACAGGGGGCCCTAGCAATCAGCCCCAGCATTTT.

This rearrangement joins TRBV12-3 or TRBV12-4 to TRBJ2-1; a weak D match, TRBD2 (6 bases). V was clipped by 4 bases and J by 5 bases, with 9 bases between them. The CDR3 spans 13 residues. This chain's CDR3 is CASSSGLHNEQFF. CDR3 DNA sequence: TGTGCCAGCAGTTCGGGACTGCACAATGAGCAGTTCTTC.

The V gene is TRBV7-9, the J gene TRBJ1-5; D is ambiguous. Germline assignment: CDR1 SEHNR and CDR2 FQNEAQ (reference sequence). The CDR3 contains 14 residues. V lost 3 bases and J lost 4, with 10 bases in between. The CDR3 DNA follows: TGTGCCAGCAGCTTGGGTCCTCAGAATCAGCCCCAGCATTTT. Translating gives CASSLGPQNQPQHF.

V usage is TRBV7-9 and J usage is TRBJ2-1, with TRBD1 as a possible D gene (5 bases). The CDR3 has 15 residues. The ends were cut back, 0 bases at V and 6 bases at J, with 12 bases in the middle. Germline V CDR1 and CDR2: SEHNR, FQNEAQ (reference sequence). This CDR3 reads CASSLAGERGNEQFF. CDR3 nucleotide sequence: TGTGCCAGCAGCTTAGCAGGGGAAAGGGGCAATGAGCAGTTCTTC.